This TCR beta chain emerged from a study of shared clonotypes between healthy human individuals. Whole-study context: The study drew on two women and three men aged 18 to 49 as donors. Study findings and constraints: Sequencing depth was expected to influence donor clonotype sharing.

Under the authors' procedure: ImmunoSEQ supplied junction-only sequences lacking quality scores, so filtering was different. Clones were sequenced by immunoSEQ multiplex PCR, and TCRdb holds only the in-frame ones, with some missing. That table furnishes V, J and clone size, whereas the DNA furnished D and trimming. The profile shows about 600,000 clones, 97% of them singletons. As for this clone: Its specificity is unknown.

Germline V CDR1 and CDR2: MDHEN, SYDVKM. The ends lost 8 bases at V and 6 bases at J; junction bases unmatched: 5. This CDR3 has 13 residues. This chain connects TRBV28 to TRBJ1-4, with 8 bases aligning to TRBD1. The sequenced sample was naive CD4+ T cells sorted from blood. The sample's subset: CD45RA+ positively selected. This receptor was identified in a woman aged 25 to 39 in good health. In DNA form, the CDR3 reads TGTGCCAGCCACGGACAGGGTTATGAAAAACTGTTTTTT. This sequence encodes CASHGQGYEKLFF.